This TCR beta chain was sequenced in a study of Tregs in tolerant kidney transplant recipients. Study-wide findings and caveats: Findings come from small patient numbers and require larger validation.

A note on this clone: Its antigen remains unidentified.

The junction had 4 bases not matched to a gene; V was cut back by 0 bases and J by 6 bases. CDR3 length: 15 amino acids. Germline loops: CDR1 SGDLS, CDR2 YYNGEE. The table came from immunoSEQ multiplex PCR; TCRdb's copy has only in-frame clones and leaves some out. The sample consists of more than 25,000 clones, about four fifths of them appearing once. What was sequenced was Tregs from blood cultured with allogeneic cells. The TCR originated in a human donor in good health. The V call is TRBV9, the J call TRBJ2-4, with 9 bases aligning to TRBD1. DNA of the CDR3: TGTGCCAGCAGCGTAGATCCGACAGGGGGAAACATTCAGTACTTC. It yields the protein CASSVDPTGGNIQYF.